The 23 T cell receptor beta chains below were found in one sample sequenced in a study of vaccination and CD4 T cells after COVID-19. No cognate antigen is known for these TCRs. The Oncomine TCR Beta short-read assay generated sequence data from the DNA of cultured CD4+ T cells. TCRdb reprocessed the PCR reads via MiXCR and lists one record per CDR3 protein. This sample has about 5,400 distinct CDR3 sequences, with about 35% found just once. Treatment: roughly 11-day PBMC culture with coronavirus spike peptide pools or control peptides (ViraFEST assay). Sequenced here: CD4+ T cells from blood, cultured in vitro, sampled after SARS-CoV-2 vaccination. The receptors derive from a human donor who had recovered from COVID-19.

A few counts support this clonotype. The chain has TRBV20-1 and TRBJ2-1; 7 bases agree with TRBD2. J lost 7 bases, V lost 8 bases, and 11 bases had no gene match. From germline, CDR1 is DFQATT and CDR2 SNEGSKA (reference sequence). This CDR3 is built from 13 residues. The CDR3: CSPLKGGENEQFF. The CDR3 DNA sequence: TGCAGTCCTCTGAAGGGAGGGGAGAATGAGCAGTTCTTC.

V usage is TRBV29-1 and J usage is TRBJ2-1; 9 nucleotides agree with TRBD2. Germline V gene lookup returns CDR1 SQVTM and CDR2 ANQGSEA. The CDR3 consists of 16 residues. J lost 12 bases, V lost 0 bases, and 15 bases had no gene match. In nucleotides, the CDR3 is TGCAGCGTTGAAGATATAAGCGGGAGGCCACGAGGAGGGCAGTTCTTC. Protein product: CSVEDISGRPRGGQFF.

In its sample, this clonotype was seen a few times. The CDR3 protein is CASSLRVNTEAFF. The DNA of the CDR3 is TGTGCCAGTAGTTTGAGGGTGAACACTGAAGCTTTCTTT. The gene calls are TRBV19 and TRBJ1-1; D gene ambiguous. Germline CDR1 and CDR2: LNHDA and SQIVND (reference sequence). The CDR3 contains 13 residues. The V end lost 5 bases, the J end lost 0 bases, and 7 bases lay between the germline ends.

V and J are TRBV7-2 and TRBJ1-1, with D perhaps TRBD1 (6 bases). The CDR3 is 16 amino acids. V lost 5 bases, J lost 2 bases, and 18 bases lay in between. Per the germline V gene, CDR1 is SGHTA and CDR2 is FQGNSA. Here the CDR3 reads CASSPPNRAYNTEAFF. The CDR3 DNA reads TGTGCCAGCAGCCCCCCTAACAGGGCTTACAACACTGAAGCTTTCTTT.

The chain joins TRBV6-1 to TRBJ2-7, with 8 positions matching TRBD1. Germline values: CDR1 MNHNS, CDR2 SASEGT. The J segment lost 3 bases and the V segment lost 7 bases, leaving 2 bases of the junction unmatched. CDR3 length: 12 residues. CDR3 region: CASNTGGYEQYF. DNA of the CDR3: TGTGCCAGCAATACAGGGGGCTACGAGCAGTACTTC.

The chain uses TRBV6-1 and TRBJ2-3, with D perhaps assigned TRBD1 or TRBD2 (7 bases each). Looked up from germline, CDR1 is MNHNS and CDR2 is SASEGT. This CDR3 spans 14 amino acids. The CDR3 reads CAARGGAWTDTQYF. CDR3 nucleotides: TGTGCAGCCAGGGGGGGCGCCTGGACAGATACGCAGTATTTT.

This clonotype showed up just a few times. This sequence joins TRBV20-1 and TRBJ1-2; 12 bases align to TRBD1. This CDR3 spans 14 amino acids. Germline CDR1 reads DFQATT; CDR2 reads SNEGSKA (reference sequence). Germline trimming cut 2 bases from V and 4 bases from J; bases unmatched to any gene: 2. CDR3: CSARRDRGLYGYTF. CDR3 DNA sequence: TGCAGTGCTAGACGGGACAGGGGGCTCTATGGCTACACCTTC.

In its sample, this clonotype was seen a few times. CDR3 sequence reads: CASSYGPTQGATEAFF. Written as DNA, the CDR3 is TGTGCCAGCAGTTACGGCCCTACCCAGGGGGCCACTGAAGCTTTCTTT. The chain couples TRBV6-2 or TRBV6-3 to TRBJ1-1; 8 bases line up with TRBD1. The germline V gene has CDR1 MNHEY and CDR2 SVGEGT. V gave up 2 bases and J gave up 4 bases; unmatched junction bases: 9. The CDR3 is 16 amino acids.

The chain employs TRBV7-6 and TRBJ2-5, with unresolved D. The length of the CDR3 is 11 residues. Germline CDR1 SGHVS, CDR2 FNYEAQ. V was cut by 4 bases and J by 11 bases, with 11 bases left in between. The CDR3 reads CASSSGPEQYF. The CDR3 DNA sequence: TGTGCCAGCAGCTCCGGACCTGAGCAGTACTTC.

This chain uses TRBV30 with TRBJ1-2, with D possibly matching TRBD1 (5 bases). The V and J ends lost 5 bases and 0 bases respectively, with 16 bases between them. Per the germline V gene, CDR1 is GTSNPN and CDR2 is SVGIG (reference sequence). The CDR3 has 15 amino acids. In nucleotides, the CDR3 is TGTGCCTGGGTCCTGGGGCCGGGAGCTAACTATGGCTACACCTTC. The encoded protein is CAWVLGPGANYGYTF.

By share, this clonotype counts as medium-sized (0.01 to 0.1%). V usage is TRBV27 and J usage is TRBJ2-2, with 10 bases lining up with TRBD1. The CDR3 runs to 16 residues. The germline CDR1 and CDR2 sequences are MNHEY and SMNVEV (reference sequence). V gave up 8 bases and J gave up 5 bases; unmatched junction bases: 11. DNA of the CDR3: TGTGCCAGCGGGCGGGGGGACAGGGGCCGGACCGGGGAGCTGTTTTTT. Translation: CASGRGDRGRTGELFF.

The count of this clonotype is one. The chain has TRBV29-1 and TRBJ2-6; D ambiguous. Germline assignment: CDR1 SQVTM and CDR2 ANQGSEA. The ends were cut back, 4 bases at V and 4 bases at J, with 8 bases in the middle. CDR3 length equals 13 residues. The CDR3 loop reads CSVAATGANVLTF. In DNA, the CDR3 is TGCAGCGTTGCAGCGACCGGGGCCAACGTCCTGACTTTC.

This chain connects TRBV10-3 to TRBJ2-5; D uncertain. The CDR3 has 11 residues. Trimming cost V 2 bases and J 4 bases, with 2 bases left between them. From germline, CDR1 is ENHRY and CDR2 SYGVKD. The CDR3 loop reads CAISERETQYF. Written as DNA, the CDR3 is TGTGCCATCAGTGAGAGAGAGACCCAGTACTTC.

V and J are TRBV29-1 and TRBJ2-7, with TRBD2 matching over 11 bases. The germline CDR1 and CDR2 sequences are SQVTM and ANQGSEA. The CDR3 is 12 amino acids. J lost 6 bases, V lost 5 bases, and 3 bases had no gene match. CDR3 loop: CSVHSGRAEQYF. The CDR3, as DNA: TGCAGCGTTCATAGCGGGAGGGCCGAGCAGTACTTC.

V is TRBV21-1 and J is TRBJ1-1. TRBV21-1 is a pseudogene segment. There are 15 residues in the CDR3. The CDR3 region has the DNA TGTGCCAGCAGGTTCGGGGTCCTCATGAACACTGAAGCTTTCTTT. Encoded protein: CASRFGVLMNTEAFF.

This clonotype was detected a few times. This chain joins TRBV27 and TRBJ1-1; weak D call: TRBD1 (6 bases). Germline-derived CDR1 and CDR2 are MNHEY and SMNVEV (reference sequence). The V end lost 3 bases, the J end lost 12 bases, and 26 bases lay between the germline ends. The CDR3 loop spans 16 amino acids. The CDR3, as DNA: TGTGCCAGCAGTTTGACCGGGACATTGGGGTGGATTGGAACTTTCTTT. This sequence encodes CASSLTGTLGWIGTFF.

This chain uses TRBV20-1 with TRBJ2-2; the match to TRBD2 covers 11 bases. V shed 2 bases and J 5 bases; nucleotides not matched to a gene: 4. The CDR3 spans 15 residues. Germline CDR1 DFQATT, CDR2 SNEGSKA (reference sequence). The CDR3 coding sequence is TGCAGTGCTAGACCCCGACTAGCGGGAACCGGGGAGCTGTTTTTT. It specifies CSARPRLAGTGELFF.

The chain recombines TRBV7-2 with TRBJ2-7; 9 bases fit TRBD2. The CDR3 is made up of 14 amino acids. Germline values: CDR1 SGHTA, CDR2 FQGNSA. After removal of 6 bases from V and 2 bases from J, the junction contained 5 bases not matched to a gene. The CDR3 here is CASSRAGGPYEQYF. CDR3 coding DNA: TGTGCCAGCAGTCGAGCGGGGGGCCCCTACGAGCAGTACTTC.

Remarks on this clonotype: The final CDR3 position lacks the conserved phenylalanine or tryptophan, pointing to a likely read error. This chain links TRBV20-1 with TRBJ1-2, with a possible D match to TRBD1 (5 bases). Germline assignment: CDR1 DFQATT and CDR2 SNEGSKA (reference sequence). The CDR3 totals 13 residues. Trimming cost V 3 bases and J 4 bases, with 12 bases left between them. The CDR3, as DNA: TGCAGTGCTAGTCAAGGGGTTGGCTATGGCTACACCTTG. Its protein is CSASQGVGYGYTL.

The chain couples TRBV20-1 to TRBJ2-1; TRBD2 aligns across 11 bases. Germline assignment: CDR1 DFQATT and CDR2 SNEGSKA (reference sequence). There are 16 residues in the CDR3. V was clipped by 1 base and J by 3 bases; unmatched bases: 5. The CDR3, as DNA: TGCAGTGCTAGAGTGACTAGCGGGGACGTCTACAATGAGCAGTTCTTC. Its translation is CSARVTSGDVYNEQFF.

V is TRBV25-1 and J is TRBJ2-5; tentatively, D is TRBD1 (5 bases). The CDR3 extends over 10 amino acids. Between the trimmed V and J ends, which lost 7 bases and 5 bases, there was a span of 5 bases. Germline V gene lookup returns CDR1 MGHDK and CDR2 SYGVNS. The CDR3 sequence: CASTGETQYF. The CDR3 DNA reads TGTGCCAGCACAGGGGAGACCCAGTACTTC.

This clonotype appeared a few times. This chain links TRBV6-2 or TRBV6-3 with TRBJ1-5; D is unresolved. The germline CDR1 and CDR2 sequences are MNHEY and SVGEGT. Deletions cut 0 bases from V and 1 base from J, with 7 bases between. This CDR3 has 15 residues. CDR3 DNA: TGTGCCAGCAGTTACTCGAGTCAGAGCAATCAGCCCCAGCATTTT. Protein product: CASSYSSQSNQPQHF.

This clonotype was observed a few times. Here the CDR3 reads CAWSVDRGLRGYTF. The CDR3 DNA follows: TGTGCCTGGAGTGTGGACCGGGGGCTGCGGGGCTACACCTTC. The chain is built from TRBV30 and TRBJ1-2; a possible D gene is TRBD1 (6 bases). The CDR3 has 14 residues. With 0 bases removed from V and 8 bases from J, the gap between germline ends came to 16 bases. CDR1 is GTSNPN, CDR2 SVGIG, per germline (reference sequence).